These T cell receptor beta chains were read from a single sample in a study of T-cell memory formation after mild COVID-19. One entry per CDR3 protein, called by TCRdb with MiXCR from the 5' RACE reads. The sample lists about 210,000 distinct CDR3 sequences, around 30% seen once, with 11% in the top ten. Source material: PBMCs or a T cell subset sorted from them (not recorded which). All receptors come from an adult woman who had mild COVID-19 (a few samples of this study predate the infection). Cell type and time point are not known. CDR3s include the opening cysteine and the closing phenylalanine or tryptophan. A D gene is named only where the DNA matches it firmly. Only some rows state a clone size, as once, few, many or a class for expanded clones.

v_call	clone_size	d_call	j_call	cdr3_aa	cdr3_nt
TRBV7-9	few	.	TRBJ2-4	CASSPPTGTPGINIQYF	TGTGCCAGCAGCCCGCCCACCGGGACCCCGGGAATAAACATTCAGTACTTC
TRBV12-3/TRBV12-4	.	.	TRBJ2-6	CASRFLGASGANVLTF	TGTGCCAGCAGGTTCCTTGGGGCTTCTGGGGCCAACGTCCTGACTTTC
TRBV10-3	.	.	TRBJ1-1	CAISDYSTEAFF	TGTGCCATCAGTGACTATTCGACTGAAGCTTTCTTT
TRBV10-3	few	.	TRBJ2-5	CAIGADQETQYF	TGTGCCATCGGGGCTGACCAAGAGACCCAGTACTTC
TRBV20-1	.	.	TRBJ1-3	CSAISLSGNTIYF	TGCAGTGCTATTTCGCTCTCTGGAAACACCATATATTTT
TRBV5-1	few	TRBD1	TRBJ2-3	CASSSAGGGTDTQYF	TGCGCCAGCAGCTCGGCAGGGGGTGGCACAGATACGCAGTATTTT
TRBV4-1	.	TRBD2	TRBJ2-3	CASSQGSGGQDTQYF	TGCGCCAGCAGCCAGGGGAGCGGGGGGCAAGATACGCAGTATTTT
TRBV6-5	.	TRBD1	TRBJ2-7	CASSPAQGGQYEQYF	TGTGCCAGCAGTCCTGCTCAAGGGGGCCAATACGAGCAGTACTTC
TRBV6-4	few	TRBD2	TRBJ2-3	CASSVAGGTDTQYF	TGTGCCAGCAGCGTTGCGGGGGGCACAGATACGCAGTATTTT
TRBV4-2	few	.	TRBJ1-1	CASSQGRVGPLMNTEAFF	TGTGCCAGCAGCCAAGGGAGGGTTGGACCTCTCATGAACACTGAAGCTTTCTTT
TRBV5-1	.	.	TRBJ2-6	CASSLWPQDSGANVLTF	TGCGCCAGCAGCCTCTGGCCACAGGACTCTGGGGCCAACGTCCTGACTTTC
TRBV19	.	TRBD1	TRBJ1-6	CASRTGQGLYNSPLHF	TGTGCCAGTAGGACGGGACAGGGCCTCTATAATTCACCCCTCCACTTT
TRBV5-6	few	TRBD1	TRBJ2-7	CASSLDVGTGAYEQYF	TGTGCCAGCAGCTTGGATGTCGGGACAGGGGCCTACGAGCAGTACTTC
TRBV3-1	few	TRBD2	TRBJ2-5	CASSQVRRLAGGPTYF	TGTGCCAGCAGCCAAGTTAGGAGACTAGCGGGAGGTCCCACGTACTTC
TRBV29-1	few	TRBD2	TRBJ2-5	CSVDVPSGTKETQYF	TGCAGCGTTGACGTGCCTAGCGGGACCAAAGAGACCCAGTACTTC
TRBV7-6	few	.	TRBJ2-7	CASSLALGTHTYEQYF	TGTGCCAGCAGCTTAGCGCTGGGCACACACACCTACGAGCAGTACTTC
TRBV7-3	few	.	TRBJ2-3	CASSSSPDTQYF	TGTGCCAGCAGCTCCTCCCCGGATACGCAGTATTTT
TRBV12-3/TRBV12-4	.	TRBD1	TRBJ2-4	CASSLGGTGRNIQYF	TGTGCCAGCAGTTTGGGGGGGACAGGGCGGAACATTCAGTACTTC
TRBV12-3/TRBV12-4	few	.	TRBJ1-2	CASTIDGHYGYTF	TGTGCCAGCACCATCGACGGACACTATGGCTACACCTTC
TRBV10-3	few	.	TRBJ1-1	CATGGEGSTEAFF	TGTGCCACCGGCGGGGAAGGGAGCACTGAAGCTTTCTTT
TRBV24-1	.	TRBD2	TRBJ2-3	CATSDLAGEANSDTQYF	TGTGCCACCAGTGATCTAGCGGGAGAAGCAAATTCAGATACGCAGTATTTT
TRBV5-5	few	TRBD2	TRBJ2-3	CASSLFSASGGATDTQYF	TGTGCCAGCAGCTTATTTTCGGCTAGCGGGGGGGCTACAGATACGCAGTATTTT
TRBV25-1	few	TRBD2	TRBJ2-2	CASSESSGGPGASGELFF	TGTGCCAGCAGCGAGTCTAGCGGGGGGCCAGGTGCTAGCGGGGAGCTGTTTTTT
TRBV9	few	TRBD2	TRBJ2-5	CASSVASGSPQETQYF	TGTGCCAGCAGCGTAGCCAGCGGGAGTCCTCAAGAGACCCAGTACTTC
TRBV7-2	.	.	TRBJ2-3	CASSSSRAGWSTDTQYF	TGTGCCAGCAGCTCCTCACGCGCGGGTTGGAGCACAGATACGCAGTATTTT
TRBV6-5	.	.	TRBJ2-4	CASSQNTGKNIQYF	TGTGCCAGCAGTCAAAACACAGGGAAAAACATTCAGTACTTC
TRBV10-3	.	TRBD1	TRBJ1-1	CAISEPRTGNTEAFF	TGTGCCATCAGTGAGCCACGGACAGGGAACACTGAAGCTTTCTTT
TRBV27	few	TRBD2	TRBJ2-1	CASGPGLVYNEQFF	TGTGCCAGCGGACCGGGACTAGTTTACAATGAGCAGTTCTTC